The 21 T cell receptor beta chains reported below all come from one sample, sequenced in a study of CD8+CD57+ T cells in acquired aplastic anemia. Genomic DNA, the template, was used for profiling of the TCR beta VDJ and CDR3. TCRdb re-called the reads with MiXCR, one entry per CDR3 protein. The data show around 180,000 distinct CDR3 sequences, around 66% seen once. The material sequenced was sorted CD4+, CD8+, or CD8+CD57+ T cells (not recorded which) from PBMCs. These receptors came from a human donor with severe aplastic anemia or a healthy control (not recorded which).

In its sample, this clonotype was seen a few times. V gene TRBV19 combines with J gene TRBJ1-6; TRBD1 aligns across 7 bases. Losses at the gene ends were 5 bases for V and 10 bases for J; bases not matched to a gene: 5. The germline gives CDR1 LNHDA, CDR2 SQIVND (reference sequence). This CDR3 is 13 amino acids long. The CDR3 bases are TGTGCCAGTAGTCTACAGGGGTACTCACCCCTCCACTTT. This encodes CASSLQGYSPLHF.

This clonotype was observed many times. The chain employs TRBV6-1 and TRBJ2-6, with TRBD2 as a possible D gene (5 bases). V was pared by 7 bases and J by 4 bases, with 17 bases between. This CDR3 has 16 amino acids. The germline V gene encodes CDR1 MNHNS and CDR2 SASEGT. The CDR3 DNA is TGTGCCAGCATGGTTCCGGGGTTAAGAGGGGCCAACGTCCTGACTTTC. As protein: CASMVPGLRGANVLTF.

This sequence joins TRBV24-1 and TRBJ2-1; D ambiguous. The CDR3 is 9 amino acids. The ends were cut back, 8 bases at V and 5 bases at J, with 0 bases in the middle. Germline V gene sequence: CDR1 KGHDR, CDR2 SFDVKD. CDR3 in amino acids: CATNNEQFF. DNA for the CDR3: TGTGCCACCAACAATGAGCAGTTCTTC.

This clonotype turned up a few times. This chain joins TRBV7-8 and TRBJ2-7; weak D call: TRBD1 (6 bases). V was trimmed by 6 bases and J by 5 bases, leaving 17 bases between them. Germline values: CDR1 SGHVS, CDR2 FQNEAQ. The CDR3 loop spans 14 amino acids. CDR3 residues: CASRKTGFGDEQYF. For the CDR3, the DNA is TGTGCCAGCAGGAAAACAGGGTTTGGTGACGAGCAGTACTTC.

The chain uses TRBV20-1 and TRBJ2-7; 8 positions match TRBD2. Germline V CDR1 and CDR2: DFQATT, SNEGSKA (reference sequence). V lost 0 bases and J lost 6; bases outside the gene matches: 10. This CDR3 contains 15 residues. CDR3 amino acids: CSARDQREFPCEQYF. The CDR3 bases are TGCAGTGCTAGAGATCAGCGGGAGTTTCCCTGCGAGCAGTACTTC.

This chain links TRBV5-4 with TRBJ1-5; TRBD1 is a possible D gene (6 bases). The CDR3 is made up of 13 amino acids. Germline CDR1 and CDR2: SGHNT and YYREEE (reference sequence). V lost 4 bases, J lost 6 bases, and 11 bases lay in between. The CDR3 bases are TGTGCCAGCAGCCCCCCGACAGGTCAGCCCCAGCATTTT. Protein product: CASSPPTGQPQHF.

Comments on this clonotype: An end of the junction does not agree with germline; a read error may underlie this. The chain carries TRBV9 and TRBJ1-6; D possibly corresponds to TRBD1 (5 bases). Looked up from germline, CDR1 is SGDLS and CDR2 is YYNGEE. The CDR3 consists of 15 residues. CDR3 nucleotide sequence: TGTGCCAGCAGCCAAGATTCAGGGTCCTATTCACCCCTCCTCTTT. It translates to CASSQDSGSYSPLLF.

This chain uses TRBV4-1 with TRBJ2-7; D not certain. The CDR3 has 13 residues. Germline V gene data show CDR1 as MGHRA and CDR2 as YSYEKL. Trimming cost V 3 bases and J 2 bases, with 8 bases left between them. CDR3 amino acids: CASSQTGPYEQYF. Written as DNA, the CDR3 is TGCGCCAGCAGCCAGACTGGCCCCTACGAGCAGTACTTC.

The chain has TRBV10-3 and TRBJ2-7, with TRBD2 matching 9 bases. CDR3 size: 15 residues. The junction had 7 bases not matched to a gene; V was cut back by 2 bases and J by 5 bases. Germline V CDR1 and CDR2: ENHRY, SYGVKD. The CDR3 coding sequence is TGTGCCATCAGTGAGCCGGGACTAGCAGTCAACGAGCAGTACTTC. Translation: CAISEPGLAVNEQYF.

This clonotype was seen repeatedly, ten times or more. The V and J genes are TRBV29-1 and TRBJ1-5; D gene uncertain. The germline gives CDR1 SQVTM, CDR2 ANQGSEA. V lost 3 bases and J lost 7, with 10 bases in between. The CDR3 has 12 amino acids. The CDR3 DNA reads TGCAGCGTTGAGATAGACGGACAGCCCCAGCATTTT. Encoded protein: CSVEIDGQPQHF.

V usage is TRBV7-9 and J usage is TRBJ2-2; D call uncertain. CDR1 SEHNR and CDR2 FQNEAQ come from the germline V gene (reference sequence). The CDR3 covers 13 residues. V was clipped by 6 bases and J by 3 bases, with 8 bases between them. CDR3 nucleotides: TGTGCCAGCAGGAAAGGGCACACCGGGGAGCTGTTTTTT. Amino acid sequence: CASRKGHTGELFF.

This clonotype was seen ten or more times. The chain joins TRBV30 to TRBJ1-6; D remains ambiguous. The CDR3 has 12 amino acids. CDR1 GTSNPN and CDR2 SVGIG come from the germline V gene (reference sequence). Here the CDR3 DNA reads TGTGCGACACTCCCCGCAGGTTCACCCCTCCACTTT. Its protein is CATLPAGSPLHF.

The table lists this clonotype with a few counts. V gene TRBV4-1 combines with J gene TRBJ2-7; perhaps D is TRBD1 or TRBD2 (6 bases each). CDR3 length equals 14 residues. Germline values: CDR1 MGHRA, CDR2 YSYEKL. Between the trimmed V and J ends, which lost 1 base and 4 bases, there was a span of 11 bases. The CDR3 reads CASSQGGAGYEQYF. DNA of the CDR3: TGCGCCAGCAGCCAAGGGGGGGCTGGATACGAGCAGTACTTC.

The chain recombines TRBV6-2 or TRBV6-3 with TRBJ2-3; D possibly corresponds to TRBD2 (6 bases). V lost 7 bases and J 2 bases, leaving 16 bases between the germline ends. CDR3 length equals 15 residues. CDR1 MNHEY and CDR2 SVGEGT come from the germline V gene. CDR3 in amino acids: CASNGGLLPTDTQYF. The CDR3, as DNA: TGTGCCAGCAACGGGGGACTTCTCCCCACAGATACGCAGTATTTT.

The chain is built from TRBV20-1 and TRBJ2-3, with D possibly TRBD1 on 5 matching bases. Germline V lookup: CDR1 DFQATT, CDR2 SNEGSKA (reference sequence). This CDR3 has 14 residues. Trimming cost V 4 bases and J 1 base, with 12 bases left between them. The CDR3 sequence is CSATAGLGTDTQYF. CDR3 sequence (DNA): TGCAGTGCTACTGCAGGGTTGGGCACAGATACGCAGTATTTT.

The J gene is TRBJ2-7, the V gene TRBV29-1, with D uncertain. Germline assignment: CDR1 SQVTM and CDR2 ANQGSEA. V lost 8 bases and J 2 bases, leaving 16 bases between the germline ends. This CDR3 has 13 amino acids. CDR3 sequence reads: CSSAREATYEQYF. The CDR3 nucleotides are TGCAGCTCCGCTCGAGAGGCGACCTACGAGCAGTACTTC.

V is TRBV5-1 and J is TRBJ1-6; D might be TRBD1 (5 bases). Germline CDR1 reads SGHRS; CDR2 reads YFSETQ. CDR3 length: 16 amino acids. V lost 8 bases and J lost 0, with 15 bases in between. Here the CDR3 DNA reads TGCGCCAGTAAGACGGTGGACAACTCCTATAATTCACCCCTCCACTTT. This encodes CASKTVDNSYNSPLHF.

This clonotype has a count of ten or more. This chain connects TRBV7-2 to TRBJ2-3; D unresolved. The V gene's germline CDR1 is SGHTA and CDR2 FQGNSA. Deletions cut 5 bases from V and 4 bases from J, with 16 bases between. The length of the CDR3 is 15 residues. CDR3 loop: CASSPIRNSPDTQYF. CDR3 coding DNA: TGTGCCAGCAGCCCAATAAGGAATTCACCAGATACGCAGTATTTT. Using reference TRBV7-2 and TRBJ2-3 for the parts outside the CDR3, the full variable domain is GAGVSQSPSNKVTEKGKDVELRCDPISGHTALYWYRQSLGQGLEFLIYFQGNSAPDKSGLPSDRFSAERTGGSVSTLTIQRTQQEDSAVYLCASSPIRNSPDTQYFGPGTRLTVL.

The V and J genes are TRBV5-5 and TRBJ1-3, with TRBD1 identical over 9 bases. The CDR3 runs 19 residues. Trimming cost V 2 bases and J 5 bases; bases outside gene matches: 17. CDR1 SGHKS and CDR2 YYEKEE come from the germline V gene (reference sequence). CDR3 nucleotides: TGTGCCAGCAGCTTAGGGACAGGGACGGAGTATAAGGTCCGAAACACCATATATTTT. It encodes CASSLGTGTEYKVRNTIYF.

Comments on this clonotype: At one end the junction does not follow the germline gene, possibly because of a read error. The V and J genes are TRBV7-8 and TRBJ2-2; D tentatively fits TRBD1 or TRBD2 (5 bases each). The CDR3 has 14 residues. Germline CDR1 reads SGHVS; CDR2 reads FQNEAQ. In DNA, the CDR3 is TGTGCCGGCAGCCCGGGGACGCCGGCCGGGGAGCTGTTTTTT. Residues: CAGSPGTPAGELFF.

V is TRBV5-1 and J is TRBJ2-7; 10 bases fit TRBD1. After removal of 2 bases from V and 7 bases from J, the junction contained 9 bases not matched to a gene. CDR1 is SGHRS and CDR2 is YFSETQ in the germline V gene. This CDR3 spans 15 amino acids. The CDR3 here is CASSLRQGAPDEQYF. The CDR3 nucleotides are TGCGCCAGCAGCTTAAGACAGGGGGCTCCAGATGAGCAGTACTTC.